This T cell receptor beta chain was recovered during a study of blood T cell repertoires in COVID-19. TCRdb's table, derived via immunoSEQ multiplex PCR, lists solely in-frame clones and lacks some. The data hold 30,000 to 35,000 clones, with around 90% observed a single time. The CDR3 is 15 amino acids. Trimming removed 5 bases at V and 6 bases at J, with 21 bases between. Looked up from germline, CDR1 is SQVTM and CDR2 is ANQGSEA. The sequenced material came from peripheral blood. The rearrangement joins TRBV29-1 to TRBJ2-3; D perhaps matches TRBD2 (7 bases). This receptor was taken from a man aged 60 to 75 with active COVID-19. The CDR3 coding sequence is TGCAGCGTTTCGGGGGGCGGGCAGCCGTCGGATACGCAGTATTTT. Translating it yields CSVSGGGQPSDTQYF.